The 6 T cell receptor beta chains given below trace back to one sample, sequenced in a study of T-cell reconstitution after alpha-beta-depleted transplantation in children. Library preparation (for TCRbeta) was performed with unique molecular identifiers. TCRdb re-analysed the PCR reads in MiXCR, keeping a single row per CDR3 protein. The data contain fewer than 550,000 distinct CDR3 sequences, roughly 10% of them singletons. Here the sequenced sample was PBMCs, mostly from graft donor cells, taken 180 days after TCRalphabeta/CD19-depleted stem cell transplant. The receptors derive from a female patient aged 2-9 years who had a stem cell transplant for aplastic anemia, so the T cells may come from the graft donor.

The chain links TRBV29-1 to TRBJ2-1; D unclear. CDR3 length: 14 amino acids. Trimming shortened V by 7 bases and J by 2 bases, and 15 bases separated the two germline ends. Germline-derived CDR1 and CDR2 are SQVTM and ANQGSEA. The DNA of the CDR3 is TGCAGCGCCTGGAATCGTAAGACCTACAATGAGCAGTTCTTC. Translated, it gives CSAWNRKTYNEQFF.

About this clonotype: Given a much more abundant clone one base away, this may be a read error. The V call is TRBV5-1, the J call TRBJ2-5; 7 nucleotides agree with TRBD2. The CDR3 has 14 amino acids. The junction had 3 bases not matched to a gene; V was cut back by 1 base and J by 3 bases. Looked up from germline, CDR1 is SGHRS and CDR2 is YFSETQ. CDR3 sequence: CASSLHAGEETQYF. CDR3 DNA: TGCGCCAGCAGCTTGCACGCGGGAGAAGAGACCCAGTACTTC.

This chain uses TRBV9 with TRBJ1-1, with TRBD1 as a possible D gene (5 bases). V shed 0 bases and J shed 12 bases, with 15 bases lying between them. The CDR3 is 13 amino acids. CDR1 is SGDLS and CDR2 is YYNGEE in the germline V gene. Here the CDR3 reads CASSVERDGLTFF. In nucleotides, the CDR3 is TGTGCCAGCAGCGTAGAGAGGGACGGGTTAACTTTCTTT.

This clonotype was detected a few times. CDR3 amino acids: CSARDLDRAMNTEAFF. CDR3 bases: TGCAGTGCTAGAGATCTGGACAGGGCCATGAACACTGAAGCTTTCTTT. This sequence joins TRBV20-1 and TRBJ1-1; 8 nucleotides align to TRBD1. CDR1 is DFQATT, CDR2 SNEGSKA, per germline (reference sequence). The CDR3 length is 16 residues. J lost 0 bases, V lost 0 bases, and 6 bases had no gene match.

This clonotype was observed a few times. V usage is TRBV29-1 and J usage is TRBJ2-5, with TRBD1 identical over 12 bases. CDR3 length equals 18 residues. The trim removed 3 bases at V and 2 bases at J, leaving 13 bases unmatched. Germline assignment: CDR1 SQVTM and CDR2 ANQGSEA. The CDR3 nucleotides read TGCAGCGTTGATCCGGGACAGGGGGCTTTTTGGTGGCAAGAGACCCAGTACTTC. Protein: CSVDPGQGAFWWQETQYF.

Ten or more counts support this clonotype. The gene calls are TRBV12-3 or TRBV12-4 and TRBJ2-1; 10 bases map to TRBD2. V trimming: 7 bases; J trimming: 7 bases; junction bases outside the gene matches: 13. CDR3 length equals 16 residues. CDR3 residues: CASTPTSAGGLNEQFF. The CDR3, as DNA: TGTGCCAGCACCCCTACCTCAGCGGGAGGGCTAAATGAGCAGTTCTTC.